Listed below are T cell receptor beta chains from one sample, sequenced in a study of quantifying T cell responses using KT2 cells. MiXCR was run by TCRdb on the UMI-ligation and nested PCR reads, yielding one entry per CDR3 protein. Counted here are fewer than 45,000 distinct CDR3 sequences, approximately 15% occurring once; the ten biggest clones make up around 43%. Sequenced material: PBMCs spiked with cells of the T cell clone KT2. The receptors originated from a human donor. Each CDR3 is given without its conserved first and last residue.

v_call cdr3_aa
TRBV12-3/TRBV12-4 ASSLMGFYEQY
TRBV2 ASSQQSVSGNTIY
TRBV29-1 SVSGTGGTEAF
TRBV12-3/TRBV12-4 ASSFQVPDTQY
TRBV6-5 ASSYKGRELF
TRBV2 ASSGERRGNQPQH
TRBV29-1 SVEWAGQGAGEQF
TRBV29-1 SVEGTGADTQY
TRBV7-2 ASSLRGGTHLYEQY
TRBV5-1 ASSSNAEETQY
TRBV10-2 ASSDRGTVNYGYT
TRBV14 ASSQENRGSPLH
TRBV29-1 SGLAGSSWGTEAF
TRBV6-5 ASSYSAGPSGANVLT
TRBV5-1 ASSLASGQETQY
TRBV12-3/TRBV12-4 ASSLEGGRTEAF
TRBV4-3 ASSQWTGGSYEQF
TRBV5-1 ASTPEPGQGAHEQY
TRBV2 ASGKLAGGHNEQF
TRBV12-3/TRBV12-4 ASSSRQGFNEQY
TRBV3-1 ASSQAGGGSGNTIY
TRBV12-3/TRBV12-4 ASSAGTPYEQY
TRBV4-3 ASSQDIVDKLF
TRBV20-1 SASPRPTGSGEKLF
TRBV12-3/TRBV12-4 ASSPGGTGPHEQY
TRBV6-1 ASRPTSGRDTQY
TRBV5-5 ASSLASTGNEKLF
TRBV3-1 ASSKAPAGRNTGELF
TRBV3-1 ASSPPLKADTQY
TRBV11-2 ASSLAGTGPNEKLF
TRBV20-1 SARVGGQETQY
TRBV27 ASSPIPPGAYNEQF
TRBV29-1 SVEGGQGFTYNEQF
TRBV6-5 ASSYSPWGNQPQH